A selection of T cell receptor beta chains follows, all from one sample in a study of T cells in Graves' hyperthyroidism and ophthalmopathy. TCRdb re-called the multiplex PCR reads with MiXCR, one entry per CDR3 protein. Among roughly 380,000 distinct CDR3 sequences listed, about a sixth were seen once. Sequences were obtained from blood. These receptors came from a woman in her thirties or forties with Graves' ophthalmopathy. CDR3s include the opening cysteine and the closing phenylalanine or tryptophan.

v_call cdr3_aa
TRBV6-1 CASRRPYQGQGFSPLHF
TRBV2 CASRPTRVETQYF
TRBV28 CASSLSYLGEAFF
TRBV28 CATFQWRTGDYGYTF
TRBV19 CASSEGGWMNPEAFF
TRBV4-3 CASSQGAGYGYTF
TRBV11-2 CASSLAGGSHEQYF
TRBV30 CAWNRQGLSNQPQHF
TRBV5-1 CASSLETGTMNTEAFF
TRBV20-1 CSAETSGRPSRTQYF
TRBV28 CASSLRGRKDTGELFF
TRBV28 CASTASTDTQYF
TRBV27 CACSRRLAGGPNEQFF
TRBV20-1 CSAPRDPPYEQYF
TRBV7-8 CASSFPSAGEQYF
TRBV6-1 CASSPAGNGYETQYF
TRBV7-2 CASSLHRLEQYF
TRBV6-2/TRBV6-3 CASRGRTNYGYTF
TRBV27 CASRKQGHEKLFF
TRBV12-3/TRBV12-4 CASTLMWPGTQYF
TRBV11-2 CASSLDTGQGISYEQYF
TRBV6-5 CASSYSGTGGYEQYF
TRBV6-2/TRBV6-3 CASSYTGATEAFF
TRBV6-2/TRBV6-3 CASRELGEQYF
TRBV19 CASNLAGSNQPQHF
TRBV29-1 CSVVQGVGDTEAFF
TRBV28 CASSPPRDRLPIAKNIQYF
TRBV27 CASSPTRTSSYEQYF
TRBV29-1 CSVEGTSYEQYF
TRBV30 CAWSNQMGQGLRDEQYF
TRBV19 CASSTDPSDTQYF
TRBV28 CASTLGVRTSGANVLTF
TRBV20-1 CSALNLGVQETQYF
TRBV4-1 CASSQGDPGQLMWTQYF
TRBV7-3 CASSTGRSGANVLTF
TRBV11-2 CASSSVSGGNIQYF
TRBV11-2 CASSPSLTSGSYEQYF
TRBV9 CASSLHPRAHNTGELFF
TRBV4-3 CASSHADRAYEQYF
TRBV6-1 CASTERLSSYEQYF
TRBV6-2/TRBV6-3 CASSYYLGAGGELFF
TRBV6-2/TRBV6-3 CASRGDRETEAFF
TRBV12-5 CASGLSGTTSHEQYF
TRBV10-2 CASTTRTSGRYQETQYF
TRBV6-5 CASTISWDRPHLAFF
TRBV6-5 CASTGTGGFTEAFF
TRBV6-2/TRBV6-3 CASSRDRAYTEAFF
TRBV6-1 CARRLASGLQETQYF
TRBV30 CAWSWFTRSSGNTIYF
TRBV6-1 CASRGLSTDTQYF
TRBV30 CAWRTGRGQPQHF
TRBV6-1 CASSSGRMTEAFF
TRBV30 CAWSVSGGIYNEQFF